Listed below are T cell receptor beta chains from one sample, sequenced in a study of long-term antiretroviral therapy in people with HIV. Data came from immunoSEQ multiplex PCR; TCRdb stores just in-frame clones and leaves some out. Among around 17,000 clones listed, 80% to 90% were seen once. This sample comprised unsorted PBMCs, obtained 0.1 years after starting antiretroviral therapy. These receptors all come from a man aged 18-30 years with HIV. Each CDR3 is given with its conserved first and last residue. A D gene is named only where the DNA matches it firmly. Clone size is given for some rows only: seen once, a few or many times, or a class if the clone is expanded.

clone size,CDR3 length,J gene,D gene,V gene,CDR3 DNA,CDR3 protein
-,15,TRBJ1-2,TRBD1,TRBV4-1,TGCGCCAGCAGCCAAGTAGTTACAGGGGATTATGGCTACACCTTC,CASSQVVTGDYGYTF
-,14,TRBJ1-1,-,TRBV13,TGTGCCAGCAGCTTAGCCCTGAGTGGCACTGAAGCTTTCTTT,CASSLALSGTEAFF
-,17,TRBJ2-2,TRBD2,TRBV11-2,TGTGCCAGCAGCTTAGAGTGGGCGGGAGGTGGAACCGGGGAGCTGTTTTTT,CASSLEWAGGGTGELFF
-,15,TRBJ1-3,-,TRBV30,TGTGCCTGGAGCTGGGGTCTTAGCTCTGGAAACACCATATATTTT,CAWSWGLSSGNTIYF
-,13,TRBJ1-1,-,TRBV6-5,TGTGCCAGCAGTTACTCACAGGGTAGTGAAGCTTTCTTT,CASSYSQGSEAFF
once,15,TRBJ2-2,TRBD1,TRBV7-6,TGTGCCAGCAGCTTAGGACAGGGGTTCACCGGGGAGCTGTTTTTT,CASSLGQGFTGELFF
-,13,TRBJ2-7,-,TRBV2,TGTGCCAGCAGCGCGGACAGTTACTACGAGCAGTACTTC,CASSADSYYEQYF
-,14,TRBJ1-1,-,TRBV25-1,TGTGCCAGCAGGTCGCCGGGGTTGGTCACTGAAGCTTTCTTT,CASRSPGLVTEAFF
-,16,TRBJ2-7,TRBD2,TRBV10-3,TGTGCCATCAGTGAGTCTTCGGGAGGATCCACCTACGAGCAGTACTTC,CAISESSGGSTYEQYF
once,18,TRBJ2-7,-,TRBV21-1,TGTGCCAGCAGCCGCGGGCCACAGGCGGGAGAGAAGGGCTACGAGCAGTACTTC,CASSRGPQAGEKGYEQYF
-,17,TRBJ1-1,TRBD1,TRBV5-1,TGCGCCAGCAGCCCAAGGACAGGGGGCGTAAAGGACACTGAAGCTTTCTTT,CASSPRTGGVKDTEAFF
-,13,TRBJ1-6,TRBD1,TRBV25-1,TGTGCCAGCAGTGAGGACAGGGATTCACCCCTCCACTTT,CASSEDRDSPLHF
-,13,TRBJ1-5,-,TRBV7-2,TGTGCCAGCAGCCCAGACGGGACCAGGCCCCAGCATTTT,CASSPDGTRPQHF
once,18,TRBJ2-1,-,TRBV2,TGTGCCAGCAGGAATAGGTTGGCTGGGCTAGCCGACGGGAATGAGCAGTTCTTC,CASRNRLAGLADGNEQFF
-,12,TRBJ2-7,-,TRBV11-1,TGTGCCAGCAGCCCCGACAGCCACGAGCAGTACTTC,CASSPDSHEQYF
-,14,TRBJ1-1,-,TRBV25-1,TGTGCCAGCAGTGAATGGTTTGTCGGGGGCGAAGCTTTCTTT,CASSEWFVGGEAFF